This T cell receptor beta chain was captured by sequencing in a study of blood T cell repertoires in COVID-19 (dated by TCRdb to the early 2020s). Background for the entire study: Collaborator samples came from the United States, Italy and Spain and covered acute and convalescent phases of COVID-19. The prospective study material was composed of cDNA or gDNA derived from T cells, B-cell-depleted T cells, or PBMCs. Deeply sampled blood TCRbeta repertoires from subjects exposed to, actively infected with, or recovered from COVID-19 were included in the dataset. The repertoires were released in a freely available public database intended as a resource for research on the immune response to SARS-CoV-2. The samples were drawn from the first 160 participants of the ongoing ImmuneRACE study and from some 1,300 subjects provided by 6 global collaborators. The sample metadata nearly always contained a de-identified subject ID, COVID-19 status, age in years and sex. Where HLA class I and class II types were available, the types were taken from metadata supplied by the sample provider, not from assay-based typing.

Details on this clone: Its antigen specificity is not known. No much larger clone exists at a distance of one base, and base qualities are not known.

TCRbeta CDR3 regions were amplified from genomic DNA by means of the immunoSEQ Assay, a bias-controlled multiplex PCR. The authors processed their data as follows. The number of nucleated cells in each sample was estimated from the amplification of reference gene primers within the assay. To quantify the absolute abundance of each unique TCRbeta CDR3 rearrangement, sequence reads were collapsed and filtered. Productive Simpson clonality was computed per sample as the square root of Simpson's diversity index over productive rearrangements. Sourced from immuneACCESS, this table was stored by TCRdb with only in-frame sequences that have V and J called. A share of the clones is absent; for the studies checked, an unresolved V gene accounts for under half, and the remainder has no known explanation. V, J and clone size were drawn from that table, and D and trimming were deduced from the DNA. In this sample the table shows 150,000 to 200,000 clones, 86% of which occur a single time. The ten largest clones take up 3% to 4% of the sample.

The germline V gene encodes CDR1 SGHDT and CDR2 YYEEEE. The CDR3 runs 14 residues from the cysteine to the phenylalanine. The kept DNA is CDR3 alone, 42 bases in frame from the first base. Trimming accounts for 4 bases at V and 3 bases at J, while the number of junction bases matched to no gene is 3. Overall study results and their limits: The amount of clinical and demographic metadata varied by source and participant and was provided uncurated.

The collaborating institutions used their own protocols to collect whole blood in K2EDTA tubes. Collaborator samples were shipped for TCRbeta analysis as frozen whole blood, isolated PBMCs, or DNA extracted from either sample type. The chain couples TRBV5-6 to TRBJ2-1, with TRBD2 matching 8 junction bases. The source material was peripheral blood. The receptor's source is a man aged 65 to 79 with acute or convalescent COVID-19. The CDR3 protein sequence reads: CASSPGLVYNEQFF. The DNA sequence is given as TGTGCCAGCAGCCCGGGACTAGTCTACAATGAGCAGTTCTTC.